These 9 T cell receptor beta chains share one sample of origin, sequenced in a study of blood T cell repertoires in COVID-19. Clones were read by immunoSEQ multiplex PCR, and TCRdb kept only the in-frame ones, dropping some. The table records about 50,000 clones, 70% to 90% of them present only once. The sequenced sample was peripheral blood. The receptors were sampled from a human donor in a cohort sampled during active COVID-19.

The table lists this clone with a few counts. Other DNA variants within this sample encode the same CDR3. CDR3 in DNA: TGTGCCACCAGTGATTGGACAGGGTCCACAGATACGCAGTATTTT. Its protein product is CATSDWTGSTDTQYF. The rearrangement joins TRBV24-1 to TRBJ2-3; 8 bases fit TRBD1. V shed 2 bases, J shed 2 bases, and the junction held 2 bases outside the gene matches. Germline CDR1 KGHDR, CDR2 SFDVKD. This CDR3 has 15 amino acids.

The chain is built from TRBV6-1 and TRBJ2-5; D may be TRBD1 (5 bases). V lost 2 bases to trimming and J lost 7 bases, with 14 bases between them. Germline V gene lookup returns CDR1 MNHNS and CDR2 SASEGT. The CDR3 is made up of 14 amino acids. For the CDR3, the DNA is TGTGCCAGCAGTGAACTAAGGCAGGGTGGGACCCAGTACTTC. It yields the protein CASSELRQGGTQYF.

The V and J genes are TRBV18 and TRBJ2-5, with 7 bases aligning to TRBD2. The CDR3 is 13 amino acids. CDR1 and CDR2 (germline): KGHSH, LQKENI. V was clipped by 3 bases and J by 5 bases; unmatched bases: 3. The CDR3 sequence is CASSPGSGETQYF. Written as DNA, the CDR3 is TGTGCCAGCTCACCGGGTAGCGGGGAGACCCAGTACTTC.

V usage is TRBV2 and J usage is TRBJ1-4; tentative D call: TRBD1 (6 bases). Trimming left V 3 bases short and J 7 bases short, with 12 bases between. The CDR3 has 14 residues. Germline loops: CDR1 SNHLY, CDR2 FYNNEI. CDR3 coding DNA: TGTGCCAGCAGTGATGGGACAACCCTTGAAAAACTGTTTTTT. As protein: CASSDGTTLEKLFF.

The chain carries TRBV6-2 or TRBV6-3 and TRBJ2-7, with D maybe TRBD2 (6 bases). From germline, CDR1 is MNHEY and CDR2 SVGEGT. The CDR3 spans 13 residues. V lost 0 bases, J lost 12 bases, and 15 bases lay in between. CDR3: CASSYSTGELLYV. The CDR3, as DNA: TGTGCCAGCAGTTACTCGACGGGGGAGTTACTGTACGTC.

V and J are TRBV19 and TRBJ2-1, with 14 positions matching TRBD2. The V segment lost 11 bases and the J segment 9 bases; nucleotides outside the gene matches: 12. The CDR3 is made up of 15 amino acids. CDR1 is LNHDA and CDR2 is SQIVND in the germline V gene (reference sequence). As DNA, the CDR3 is TGTGCCGCCAGCCCCGGGACTAGCGGGAGTGGTGAGCAGTTCTTC. Translated, it gives CAASPGTSGSGEQFF.

The chain links TRBV7-6 to TRBJ1-1; D may be TRBD1 (5 bases). Germline CDR1 and CDR2: SGHVS and FNYEAQ. V was shortened by 0 bases and J by 2 bases, with 13 bases between the two germline ends. This CDR3 is built from 16 residues. CDR3 protein: CASSLAEGVINTEAFF. Written as DNA, the CDR3 is TGTGCCAGCAGCTTAGCGGAAGGGGTAATAAACACTGAAGCTTTCTTT.

The chain recombines TRBV7-9 with TRBJ2-6; 9 bases map to TRBD1. CDR1 SEHNR and CDR2 FQNEAQ come from the germline V gene (reference sequence). The CDR3 extends over 14 amino acids. V lost 5 bases, J lost 6 bases, and 2 bases stayed unmatched. The CDR3 is CASSGDREANVLTF. The DNA for the CDR3 is TGTGCCAGCAGCGGGGACAGGGAGGCCAACGTCCTGACTTTC.

The chain couples TRBV18 to TRBJ2-7; D is possibly TRBD1 (5 bases). Germline loops: CDR1 KGHSH, CDR2 LQKENI. The CDR3 runs to 14 residues. Trimming removed 2 bases from V and 6 bases from J, with 14 bases in between. The DNA of the CDR3 is TGTGCCAGCTCACCAAACCAGGGTTCCAGCGAGCAGTACGTC. It is translated as CASSPNQGSSEQYV.